The clone carrying this T cell receptor (beta chain) was counted only a few times. Its target is unknown. This entry comes from a study of PD-1 blockade in classical Hodgkin lymphoma. The time point here: cycle 4 day 1 (C4D1), after 5 to 7 weeks of nivolumab. Relapse after autologous stem cell transplantation occurred in every patient, and brentuximab vedotin exposure varied. Best response was recorded as complete response, partial response or progressive disease. The CDR3 runs 15 residues. Germline CDR1 MRHNA, CDR2 SNTAGT. The J segment lost 2 bases and the V segment lost 5 bases, leaving 4 bases of the junction unmatched. Repertoires were generated with immunoSEQ multiplex PCR, while TCRdb's copy carries only in-frame clones and drops some. The table has approximately 20,000 clones, around 81% seen once. The study, taken as a whole, reports: A reduction in baseline TCR diversity was reportedly seen in newly diagnosed patients relative to healthy donors.

The chain employs TRBV6-4 and TRBJ2-3, with 10 bases lining up with TRBD2. Sequences were derived from peripheral blood mononuclear cells (PBMCs), sampled before the fourth cycle of nivolumab. The receptor's source is a human donor with classical Hodgkin lymphoma. The CDR3 nucleotides read TGTGCCAGCAGTCTAGCGGGGGCGCACACAGATACGCAGTATTTT. Protein: CASSLAGAHTDTQYF.